The source of this TCR beta chain is a study of T cell changes during pregnancy in multiple sclerosis. TCRdb keeps only in-frame clones here, not all; method: immunoSEQ multiplex PCR. Among some 94,000 clones listed, 92% were seen once. The ends were cut back, 0 bases at V and 5 bases at J, with 9 bases in the middle. The CDR3 spans 13 residues. The germline V gene encodes CDR1 SGHNT and CDR2 YYREEE (reference sequence). The TCR sequence derives from a female donor with multiple sclerosis, enrolled in a pregnancy study. Material: peripheral blood, obtained in the first trimester of pregnancy. The chain uses TRBV5-4 and TRBJ2-7; no reliable D call. CDR3 bases: TGTGCCAGCAGCTTGGCTGTGGGCGACGAGCAGTACTTC. As protein: CASSLAVGDEQYF.